These 24 T cell receptor beta chains share one sample of origin, sequenced in a study of blood T cell repertoires in COVID-19 (dated by TCRdb to 2019 to 2021). The library relied on the immunoSEQ multiplex PCR assay. Held by TCRdb, this immuneACCESS table contains in-frame sequences only and omits some clones. Under half of the omission traces to an unresolved V gene where checked; the cause of the rest is unknown. For this sample the table gives roughly 150,000 clones, of which approximately 90% were detected only once. Clones ranked in the top ten supply approximately 2.3% of the sample. The sample comprised peripheral blood. The origin of the receptors is a woman in her 70s with acute or convalescent COVID-19.

The rearrangement joins TRBV7-2 to TRBJ2-3; D gene uncertain. This CDR3 spans 14 amino acids. With 1 base removed from V and 0 bases from J, the gap between germline ends came to 5 bases. Germline loops: CDR1 SGHTA, CDR2 FQGNSA. The chain's CDR3 is CASSLDASTDTQYF. As DNA, the CDR3 is TGTGCCAGCAGCTTAGACGCGAGCACAGATACGCAGTATTTT. The complete variable domain, with remaining parts taken from reference TRBV7-2 and TRBJ2-3, reads GAGVSQSPSNKVTEKGKDVELRCDPISGHTALYWYRQSLGQGLEFLIYFQGNSAPDKSGLPSDRFSAERTGGSVSTLTIQRTQQEDSAVYLCASSLDASTDTQYFGPGTRLTVL.

The chain uses TRBV27 and TRBJ2-1; D ambiguous. Trimming stripped 6 bases from V and 8 bases from J, with 11 bases between. The CDR3 is made up of 12 amino acids. Germline CDR1 MNHEY, CDR2 SMNVEV (reference sequence). The CDR3 DNA follows: TGTGCCAGCAGCAGGTGGTCCCATGAGCAGTTCTTC. Translated: CASSRWSHEQFF.

The chain employs TRBV5-1 and TRBJ1-1; 10 positions match TRBD1. Germline V lookup: CDR1 SGHRS, CDR2 YFSETQ. The CDR3 contains 15 residues. The V segment lost 4 bases and the J segment 4 bases; nucleotides outside the gene matches: 7. This CDR3 reads CASSPRQGAATEAFF. CDR3 sequence (DNA): TGCGCCAGCAGCCCACGACAGGGGGCTGCCACTGAAGCTTTCTTT. The full variable domain, its missing parts supplied by reference TRBV5-1 and TRBJ1-1, is KAGVTQTPRYLIKTRGQQVTLSCSPISGHRSVSWYQQTPGQGLQFLFEYFSETQRNKGNFPGRFSGRQFSNSRSEMNVSTLELGDSALYLCASSPRQGAATEAFFGQGTRLTVV.

CDR3 coding DNA: TGTGCCAGCTCTCTCCAGGGAGGGACTGAAGCTTTCTTT. Its protein product is CASSLQGGTEAFF. The V and J genes are TRBV18 and TRBJ1-1; D might be TRBD1 (5 bases). Germline loops: CDR1 KGHSH, CDR2 LQKENI. Trimming removed 6 bases from V and 5 bases from J, with 13 bases in between. CDR3 size: 13 residues.

The chain employs TRBV21-1 and TRBJ1-5; the listed D gene, TRBD1, was not tested against the DNA. TRBV21-1 is a pseudogene. CDR3 length equals 15 residues. The CDR3 region is CASSKGTALNQPQHF. The DNA for the CDR3 is TGTGCCAGCAGCAAAGGGACAGCCCTCAATCAGCCCCAGCATTTT.

This clone was recorded once. The chain employs TRBV24-1 and TRBJ2-3, with 8 bases identical to TRBD2. The junction had 0 bases not matched to a gene; V was cut back by 1 base and J by 4 bases. The CDR3 runs 14 residues. Germline CDR1 and CDR2: KGHDR and SFDVKD. CDR3 amino acids: CATSDFGGADTQYF. CDR3 nucleotide sequence: TGTGCCACCAGTGATTTCGGGGGGGCAGATACGCAGTATTTT.

Points on this clone: Within the sample, other DNA sequences also encode this same CDR3. The V and J genes are TRBV3-1 (or the pseudogene TRBV3-2) and TRBJ1-5; D unclear. Germline V gene lookup returns CDR1 LGHDT and CDR2 YNNKEL (reference sequence). The CDR3 spans 13 residues. V gave up 2 bases and J gave up 2 bases, with 4 bases separating them. The CDR3 coding sequence is TGTGCCAGCAGCCAAACTGGCAATCAGCCCCAGCATTTT. This translates into CASSQTGNQPQHF.

V gene TRBV5-1 combines with J gene TRBJ2-5, with TRBD1 matching over 7 bases. The V and J ends lost 1 base and 4 bases, in that order; junction bases with no gene match: 4. The CDR3 runs 14 residues. Germline lookup yields CDR1 SGHRS and CDR2 YFSETQ. CDR3 nucleotides: TGCGCCAGCAGCTTGAAGGGGGCGCGAGAGACCCAGTACTTC. This translates into CASSLKGARETQYF.

In its sample, this clone was seen a few times. The chain is built from TRBV5-1 and TRBJ1-1, with TRBD1 matching over 7 bases. This CDR3 comprises 15 residues. Germline V gene sequence: CDR1 SGHRS, CDR2 YFSETQ. V lost 6 bases, J lost 0 bases, and 8 bases stayed unmatched. The CDR3 region has the DNA TGCGCCAGCAATGAGGGGGCGGTGATGAACACTGAAGCTTTCTTT. It specifies CASNEGAVMNTEAFF.

This sequence joins TRBV5-5 and TRBJ2-3; tentative D call: TRBD2 (6 bases). Trimming left V 4 bases short and J 0 bases short, with 15 bases between. Germline-derived CDR1 and CDR2 are SGHKS and YYEKEE (reference sequence). The CDR3 extends over 16 amino acids. The CDR3 bases are TGTGCCAGCAGCGAGAGGCGGGGAATCAGCACAGATACGCAGTATTTT. Its translation: CASSERRGISTDTQYF.

The V gene is TRBV12-5, the J gene TRBJ1-5; 7 bases match TRBD1. The ends lost 7 bases at V and 7 bases at J; junction bases unmatched: 10. Per the germline V gene, CDR1 is LGHNT and CDR2 is FRNRAP. The CDR3 runs to 14 residues. CDR3 loop: CASAVGQFVQPQHF. CDR3 DNA: TGTGCTAGTGCCGTGGGACAGTTCGTGCAGCCCCAGCATTTT.

The chain joins TRBV11-3 to TRBJ2-5; TRBD1 agrees at 11 bases. With 1 base clipped from V and 5 bases from J, the junction kept 6 bases outside the gene matches. The CDR3 covers 16 residues. The V gene's germline CDR1 is SGHNT and CDR2 YENEEA. CDR3: CASSLAGQGALETQYF. In nucleotides, the CDR3 is TGTGCCAGCAGCTTAGCTGGACAGGGGGCATTGGAGACCCAGTACTTC.

This clone was recorded once. This sequence joins TRBV7-6 and TRBJ2-1; 8 bases match TRBD2. V gave up 5 bases and J gave up 2 bases; unmatched junction bases: 5. The CDR3 is made up of 15 amino acids. Looked up from germline, CDR1 is SGHVS and CDR2 is FNYEAQ. The CDR3 reads CASSALAGTYNEQFF. The DNA for the CDR3 is TGTGCCAGCAGCGCCTTAGCGGGGACCTACAATGAGCAGTTCTTC.

The gene calls are TRBV4-1 and TRBJ2-1; 10 bases map to TRBD2. This CDR3 has 15 residues. V gave up 4 bases and J gave up 8 bases; unmatched junction bases: 8. Germline CDR1 is MGHRA and CDR2 is YSYEKL. The CDR3 DNA reads TGCGCCAGCAGCCTAGGTCCTAGCGGGGGATATGAGCAGTTCTTC. Its protein product is CASSLGPSGGYEQFF.

The chain uses TRBV27 and TRBJ1-6; 8 bases are a match to TRBD1. The CDR3 contains 15 residues. J gave up 14 bases and V 2 bases, and 11 bases lay outside the gene matches. CDR1 is MNHEY, CDR2 SMNVEV, per germline (reference sequence). The CDR3 sequence: CASSLPGTGRQSLHF. CDR3 nucleotides: TGTGCCAGCAGTTTACCCGGGACAGGACGGCAGTCCCTCCACTTT.

This rearrangement joins TRBV28 to TRBJ1-2; 7 positions match TRBD1. Germline V gene data show CDR1 as MDHEN and CDR2 as SYDVKM. The length of the CDR3 is 16 residues. V lost 5 bases, J lost 1 base, and 10 bases stayed unmatched. CDR3 protein: CASSQGGTVLNYGYTF. The CDR3 DNA reads TGTGCCAGCAGTCAGGGCGGGACAGTACTTAACTATGGCTACACCTTC.

The chain carries TRBV20-1 and TRBJ1-1, with D unclear. CDR1 is DFQATT and CDR2 is SNEGSKA in the germline V gene (reference sequence). The CDR3 has 11 amino acids. Between the trimmed V and J ends, which lost 6 bases and 4 bases, there was a span of 9 bases. The CDR3 nucleotides are TGCAGTGCACCGTACAGCACTGAAGCTTTCTTT. It translates to CSAPYSTEAFF.

This clone occurred a few times. This chain uses TRBV19 with TRBJ2-2, with 7 bases identical to TRBD1. V lost 6 bases to trimming and J lost 4 bases; unmatched junction nucleotides: 11. Germline CDR1 and CDR2: LNHDA and SQIVND (reference sequence). The CDR3 loop spans 16 amino acids. This CDR3 reads CASRDLDRVVTGELFF. In nucleotides, the CDR3 is TGTGCCAGTAGGGACCTAGACAGGGTGGTCACCGGGGAGCTGTTTTTT.

The J gene is TRBJ2-3, the V gene TRBV7-8, with a possible D match to TRBD1 (6 bases). This CDR3 is built from 14 residues. V lost 5 bases, J lost 2 bases, and 11 bases lay in between. Germline CDR1 SGHVS, CDR2 FQNEAQ. The CDR3 protein is CASSPTGTTDTQYF. For the CDR3, the DNA is TGTGCCAGCAGCCCTACAGGGACCACAGATACGCAGTATTTT.

The chain uses TRBV29-1 and TRBJ1-1; 8 bases agree with TRBD1. The CDR3 totals 14 residues. Germline V lookup: CDR1 SQVTM, CDR2 ANQGSEA. The V segment lost 3 bases and the J segment 1 base; nucleotides outside the gene matches: 4. CDR3 DNA sequence: TGCAGCGTTGATCGAGGACAGGGGAACACTGAAGCTTTCTTT. Translating it yields CSVDRGQGNTEAFF.

The chain employs TRBV7-2 and TRBJ1-2; 8 nucleotides agree with TRBD1. This CDR3 is built from 16 residues. The V segment lost 7 bases and the J segment 6 bases; nucleotides outside the gene matches: 16. The germline gives CDR1 SGHTA, CDR2 FQGNSA. This CDR3 is CASISQRARGPDGYTF. CDR3 nucleotides: TGTGCCAGCATCTCACAGAGGGCCAGGGGGCCCGATGGCTACACCTTC.

This clone was picked up a small number of times. This chain links TRBV14 with TRBJ1-6; 7 nucleotides align to TRBD1. This CDR3 contains 15 residues. After removal of 4 bases from V and 6 bases from J, the junction contained 6 bases not matched to a gene. Germline V lookup: CDR1 SGHDN, CDR2 FVKESK. This chain's CDR3 is CASSPQGGANSPLHF. Here the CDR3 DNA reads TGTGCCAGCAGCCCCCAGGGGGGAGCTAATTCACCCCTCCACTTT.

The chain couples TRBV18 to TRBJ2-7; D remains unclear. Germline lookup yields CDR1 KGHSH and CDR2 LQKENI. V was shortened by 6 bases and J by 4 bases, with 13 bases between the two germline ends. The CDR3 runs 13 residues. CDR3 bases: TGTGCCAGCTCCCCAACGACACTGTACGAGCAGTACTTC. It specifies CASSPTTLYEQYF.

The chain links TRBV11-2 to TRBJ1-2; 7 bases fit TRBD1. There are 15 residues in the CDR3. CDR1 SGHAT and CDR2 FQNNGV come from the germline V gene. V shed 5 bases, J shed 8 bases, and the junction held 14 bases outside the gene matches. The CDR3 loop is CASSTGQAVERGYTF. CDR3 DNA sequence: TGTGCCAGCAGCACCGGACAGGCCGTCGAGAGAGGCTACACCTTC.